The present TCR beta chain was sequenced within a study of cytomegalovirus exposure and HLA in healthy donors. Deletions cut 5 bases from V and 7 bases from J, with 15 bases between. The CDR3 loop spans 13 amino acids. Germline V gene sequence: CDR1 SGHNT, CDR2 YENEEA. With 60 Vbeta and 13 Jbeta primers, the PCR was carried out. Sequencing was performed with immunoSEQ multiplex PCR; in TCRdb, only in-frame clones are kept and a portion is missing. The sample lists 150,000 to 200,000 clones, 75% to 85% occurring once. The chain couples TRBV11-3 to TRBJ2-7; a possible D gene is TRBD1 (5 bases). Sequenced input: PBMCs. The clonotype originates from a woman in her 30s in good health and CMV-seropositive. The CDR3 is CASSARDYREQYF. DNA of the CDR3: TGTGCCAGCAGCGCCCGTGATTACAGGGAGCAGTACTTC.